This TCR beta chain was captured in a study of blood T cell repertoires in COVID-19. Sequencing was performed with immunoSEQ multiplex PCR; in TCRdb, only in-frame clones are kept and a portion is missing. The data show 180,000 or so clones, roughly 84% seen once. V lost 3 bases to trimming and J lost 6 bases; unmatched junction nucleotides: 4. The germline V gene encodes CDR1 SGHNT and CDR2 YENEEA. The CDR3 is 14 amino acids. The gene calls are TRBV11-3 and TRBJ2-2, with TRBD1 matching over 7 bases. The TCR sequence derives from a man aged 45 to 65 who had recovered from COVID-19. The sequenced material came from PBMCs or T cells enriched from blood (not recorded which). In DNA, the CDR3 is TGTGCCAGCAGCTTGGGGACAGAATCCGGGGAGCTGTTTTTT. This codes for CASSLGTESGELFF.